This TCR beta chain was profiled in a study of beta chain features in type 1 diabetes. Study background: Cells sorted and examined across all samples totaled 107,917,701. Findings of the study overall: In all four CD4+ subsets, TCRB CDR3 length was significantly, moderately reduced in type 1 diabetes.

The isolated RNA, all of it, was reverse transcribed, so expressed TCRB transcripts were what got sequenced. It was found that naive, central memory and regulatory T cell samples averaged about 3.57 million reads. This table comes from immunoSEQ multiplex PCR, and its TCRdb copy is limited to in-frame clones, with some not included. The repertoire holds hundreds of thousands of clones, with about 29% as singletons. Regarding this clone: Its antigen remains unknown.

The CDR3 is made up of 15 amino acids. After removal of 1 base from V and 5 bases from J, the junction contained 4 bases not matched to a gene. Germline values: CDR1 SGHDT, CDR2 YYEEEE. The TCR sequence derives from a man aged 18 to 29 in good health. Sequenced input: naive CD4+ T cells from blood. The V gene is TRBV5-6, the J gene TRBJ2-2; TRBD2 aligns across 8 bases. The CDR3 reads CASSLRTSRTGELFF. Written as DNA, the CDR3 is TGTGCCAGCAGCTTGCGGACTAGCCGGACCGGGGAGCTGTTTTTT.